One sample yielded the 6 T cell receptor beta chains listed below, sequenced in a study of blood T cell repertoires in COVID-19. TCRdb's table, derived via immunoSEQ multiplex PCR, lists solely in-frame clones and lacks some. Of just over 95,000 clones in the sample, 70% to 90% were seen once. The material sequenced was peripheral blood. These receptors came from a man aged 60-69 years with acute or convalescent COVID-19.

About this clone: Other DNA variants within this sample encode the same CDR3. The genes are TRBV12-5 and TRBJ2-3, with TRBD2 identical over 8 bases. This CDR3 region has 15 residues. The germline V gene has CDR1 LGHNT and CDR2 FRNRAP. J lost 2 bases, V lost 1 base, and 2 bases had no gene match. As DNA, the CDR3 is TGTGCTAGTGGTTTGGCGGGGGGGGTCACAGATACGCAGTATTTT. It specifies CASGLAGGVTDTQYF. The entire variable domain, with the rest obtained from reference TRBV12-5 and TRBJ2-3, is as follows: DARVTQTPRHKVTEMGQEVTMRCQPILGHNTVFWYRQTMMQGLELLAYFRNRAPLDDSGMPKDRFSAEMPDATLATLKIQPSEPRDSAVYFCASGLAGGVTDTQYFGPGTRLTVL.

The J gene is TRBJ1-3, the V gene TRBV9, with 7 bases lining up with TRBD1. With 4 bases clipped from V and 1 base from J, the junction kept 8 bases outside the gene matches. The CDR3 runs 16 residues. Germline CDR1 SGDLS, CDR2 YYNGEE. The CDR3 sequence is CASSQWDSPSGNTIYF. CDR3 coding DNA: TGTGCCAGCAGCCAATGGGACAGTCCATCTGGAAACACCATATATTTT.

The chain carries TRBV30 and TRBJ1-6; D might be TRBD1 (6 bases). CDR1 is GTSNPN, CDR2 SVGIG, per germline (reference sequence). CDR3 length: 14 amino acids. V lost 4 bases and J 6 bases, leaving 13 bases between the germline ends. The chain's CDR3 is CAWNVGAINSPLHF. The DNA of the CDR3 is TGTGCCTGGAATGTGGGGGCCATTAATTCACCCCTCCACTTT.

CDR3 nucleotides: TGTGCCAGCAGCCCCCGACAGGGGATGGCAGATACGCAGTATTTT. As protein: CASSPRQGMADTQYF. This chain joins TRBV3-1 (or the pseudogene TRBV3-2) and TRBJ2-3; TRBD1 aligns across 8 bases. The V gene end was trimmed by 4 bases and the J gene end by 4 bases; junction bases not matched to a gene: 7. The CDR3 consists of 15 residues. Looked up from germline, CDR1 is LGHDT and CDR2 is YNNKEL (reference sequence).

The J gene is TRBJ1-6, the V gene TRBV19, with a possible D match to TRBD1 (5 bases). CDR1 is LNHDA, CDR2 SQIVND, per germline (reference sequence). V dropped 6 bases and J dropped 7 bases, with 16 bases sitting between them. This CDR3 has 15 residues. CDR3 in DNA: TGTGCCAGTAGGCGGGGCCAAGGACTGAATTCACCCCTCCACTTT. Its protein is CASRRGQGLNSPLHF.

This chain links TRBV5-1 with TRBJ2-2; D is unresolved. V was pared by 1 base and J by 2 bases, with 9 bases between. The CDR3 contains 15 residues. Germline CDR1 and CDR2: SGHRS and YFSETQ. The CDR3 region is CASSLSLGNTGELFF. The CDR3 DNA is TGCGCCAGCAGCTTGTCGCTAGGAAACACCGGGGAGCTGTTTTTT.